A selection of T cell receptor beta chains follows, all from one sample in a study of T cell repertoires in cytomegalovirus infection. One entry per CDR3 protein, called by TCRdb with MiXCR from the reads. Among around 450,000 distinct CDR3 sequences listed, around 32% were seen once. Specimen: PBMCs. These receptors originate from a human donor in good health (CMV status not recorded). Some clones in this sample may be carry-over from other donors' samples. Each CDR3 is given with its conserved first and last residue. D genes are given only for firm matches. Size tells how often a clone was seen (once, few, many) or the class of an expanded clone, and some rows leave it out.

d_call: .; j_call: TRBJ2-3; clone_size: many; v_call: TRBV7-9; cdr3_nt: TGTGCCAGCAGCTCCGCCCGGGGATCTAGCACAGATACGCAGTATTTT; cdr3_aa: CASSSARGSSTDTQYF
d_call: .; j_call: TRBJ1-1; clone_size: few; v_call: TRBV19; cdr3_nt: TGTGCCAGTAGTTTCCAGGGTGAAGCTTTCTTT; cdr3_aa: CASSFQGEAFF
d_call: .; j_call: TRBJ2-7; clone_size: .; v_call: TRBV5-4; cdr3_nt: TGTGCCAGCACCAGTTCGGGCCAAGCCTACGAGCAGTACTTC; cdr3_aa: CASTSSGQAYEQYF
d_call: .; j_call: TRBJ1-1; clone_size: many; v_call: TRBV7-2; cdr3_nt: TGTGCCAGCAGCCCTCGTGGGGCCTCCTTTAGGGGGTCGGAAGCTTTCTTT; cdr3_aa: CASSPRGASFRGSEAFF
d_call: TRBD1; j_call: TRBJ2-2; clone_size: few; v_call: TRBV3-1; cdr3_nt: TGTGCCAGCAGCCGGGGGACAGGGTTTTCCGGGGAGCTGTTTTTT; cdr3_aa: CASSRGTGFSGELFF
d_call: TRBD1; j_call: TRBJ2-5; clone_size: few; v_call: TRBV12-3/TRBV12-4; cdr3_nt: TGTGCCAGCAGTTTTCCCGGGACAGCAGAGACCCAGTACTTC; cdr3_aa: CASSFPGTAETQYF
d_call: .; j_call: TRBJ1-6; clone_size: .; v_call: TRBV15; cdr3_nt: TGTGCCACCAGCAGAGATGTACAGGGACATTCACCCCTCCACTTT; cdr3_aa: CATSRDVQGHSPLHF
d_call: TRBD2; j_call: TRBJ2-1; clone_size: few; v_call: TRBV6-2/TRBV6-3; cdr3_nt: TGTGCCAGCACCCTAACGGGACTAGCTAACAATGAGCAGTTCTTC; cdr3_aa: CASTLTGLANNEQFF
d_call: .; j_call: TRBJ2-1; clone_size: few; v_call: TRBV7-9; cdr3_nt: TGTGCCAGCAGCTCCACCCTCCATCAGGGGCGCACGAATGAGCAGTTCTTC; cdr3_aa: CASSSTLHQGRTNEQFF
d_call: .; j_call: TRBJ1-2; clone_size: .; v_call: TRBV28; cdr3_nt: TGTGCCGGCAGCGAGGGGGGGGCCTATGGCTACAACTTC; cdr3_aa: CAGSEGGAYGYNF
d_call: .; j_call: TRBJ1-1; clone_size: .; v_call: TRBV19; cdr3_nt: TGTGCCAGTGCTCAGGACAGTTTGAACACTGAAGCTTTCTTT; cdr3_aa: CASAQDSLNTEAFF
d_call: .; j_call: TRBJ2-1; clone_size: few; v_call: TRBV5-5; cdr3_nt: TGTGCCAGCAGCTTGGACAGGGCCGCCAGCAATGAGCAGTTCTTC; cdr3_aa: CASSLDRAASNEQFF
d_call: .; j_call: TRBJ2-3; clone_size: .; v_call: TRBV11-2; cdr3_nt: TGTGCCAGCAGCTTATTTACGGACACAGATACGCAGTATTTT; cdr3_aa: CASSLFTDTDTQYF
d_call: .; j_call: TRBJ2-7; clone_size: many; v_call: TRBV7-2; cdr3_nt: TGTGCCAGCAGCTTAGTTTCGACCTACGAGCAGTACTTC; cdr3_aa: CASSLVSTYEQYF
d_call: .; j_call: TRBJ2-7; clone_size: few; v_call: TRBV7-2; cdr3_nt: TGTGCCAGCACCCTAAGGGCGGCGGGAAACTCCTACGAGCAGTACTTC; cdr3_aa: CASTLRAAGNSYEQYF
d_call: .; j_call: TRBJ1-6; clone_size: once; v_call: TRBV2; cdr3_nt: TGTGCCAGCAGTGAAGGGGGTTCCTATAATTCACCCCTCCACTTT; cdr3_aa: CASSEGGSYNSPLHF
d_call: .; j_call: TRBJ1-2; clone_size: few; v_call: TRBV5-6; cdr3_nt: TGTGCCAGCAGCTTCTTACACGACTATGGCTACACCTTC; cdr3_aa: CASSFLHDYGYTF
d_call: .; j_call: TRBJ2-5; clone_size: few; v_call: TRBV6-5; cdr3_nt: TGTGCCAGCAGCCCCGGGACAGCGGGACGGGAGACCCAGTACTTC; cdr3_aa: CASSPGTAGRETQYF
d_call: .; j_call: TRBJ2-5; clone_size: .; v_call: TRBV29-1; cdr3_nt: TGCAGCGTAGGGGACGATAGACTTAGAGAGACCCAGTACTTC; cdr3_aa: CSVGDDRLRETQYF
d_call: .; j_call: TRBJ1-1; clone_size: few; v_call: TRBV12-3/TRBV12-4; cdr3_nt: TGTGCCAGCAGTTTATGGGGCCGGCGAGCTTTCTTT; cdr3_aa: CASSLWGRRAFF
d_call: .; j_call: TRBJ2-2; clone_size: .; v_call: TRBV20-1; cdr3_nt: TGCAGTGCTAGAGATCAGAGAAGATCGAACACCGGGGAGCTGTTTTTT; cdr3_aa: CSARDQRRSNTGELFF
d_call: .; j_call: TRBJ2-7; clone_size: .; v_call: TRBV18; cdr3_nt: TGTGCCAGCTCACCCGGGGTGGAGCAGTACTTC; cdr3_aa: CASSPGVEQYF
d_call: .; j_call: TRBJ2-1; clone_size: few; v_call: TRBV7-7; cdr3_nt: TGTGCCAGCAGCTTAGTGGGATCCAATGAGCAGTTCTTC; cdr3_aa: CASSLVGSNEQFF
d_call: .; j_call: TRBJ2-7; clone_size: .; v_call: TRBV7-2; cdr3_nt: TGTGCCAGCAGCTTAGGTCTACGGGGGGCCCTCCACGAGCAGTACTTC; cdr3_aa: CASSLGLRGALHEQYF
d_call: TRBD1; j_call: TRBJ2-3; clone_size: .; v_call: TRBV6-5; cdr3_nt: TGTGCCAGCAGTTACTCCGTCGCGGGGACAGGGGCCGCAGATACGCAGTATTTT; cdr3_aa: CASSYSVAGTGAADTQYF
d_call: TRBD2; j_call: TRBJ2-1; clone_size: .; v_call: TRBV7-9; cdr3_nt: TGTGCCAGCAGCTCAGGCGGACTAGCGATTGATGAGCAGTTCTTC; cdr3_aa: CASSSGGLAIDEQFF
d_call: TRBD1; j_call: TRBJ1-2; clone_size: few; v_call: TRBV2; cdr3_nt: TGTGCCAGCAGTGAAGAGTACAGGGGCTATGGCTACACCTTC; cdr3_aa: CASSEEYRGYGYTF
d_call: TRBD2; j_call: TRBJ2-5; clone_size: few; v_call: TRBV12-3/TRBV12-4; cdr3_nt: TGTGCCAGCAGTCCGACTAGCGGGGGGGGCCCAACCGGGGAGACCCAGTACTTC; cdr3_aa: CASSPTSGGGPTGETQYF